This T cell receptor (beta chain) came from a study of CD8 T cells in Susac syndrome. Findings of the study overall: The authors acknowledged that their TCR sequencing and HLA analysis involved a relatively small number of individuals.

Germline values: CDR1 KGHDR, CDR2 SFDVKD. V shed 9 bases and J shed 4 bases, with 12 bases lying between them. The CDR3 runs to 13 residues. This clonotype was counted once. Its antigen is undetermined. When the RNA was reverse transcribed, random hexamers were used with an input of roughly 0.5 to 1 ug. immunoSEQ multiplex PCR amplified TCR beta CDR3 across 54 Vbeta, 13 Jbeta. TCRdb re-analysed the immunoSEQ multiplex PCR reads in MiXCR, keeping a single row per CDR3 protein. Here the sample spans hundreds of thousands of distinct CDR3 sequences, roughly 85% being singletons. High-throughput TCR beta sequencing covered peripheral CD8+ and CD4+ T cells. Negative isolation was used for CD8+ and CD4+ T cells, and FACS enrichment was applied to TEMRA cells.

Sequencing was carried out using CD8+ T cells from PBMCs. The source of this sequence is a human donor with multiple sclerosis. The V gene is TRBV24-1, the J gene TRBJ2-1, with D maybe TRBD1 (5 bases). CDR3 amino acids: CATGAAHYNEQFF. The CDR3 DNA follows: TGTGCCACCGGGGCGGCACATTACAATGAGCAGTTCTTC.